The 11 T cell receptor beta chains below come from one sample, sequenced in a study of cytomegalovirus exposure and HLA in healthy donors. The PCR used 60 Vbeta and 13 Jbeta primers. Profiled with immunoSEQ multiplex PCR; TCRdb holds only in-frame clones, not every one. The listing records some 67,000 clones. Input material: PBMCs. The receptors here all came from a woman aged 25-40 years in good health and CMV-seronegative.

Concerning this clone itself: A read error may account for a junction end that differs from germline. This rearrangement joins TRBV29-1 to TRBJ2-3; 7 positions match TRBD1. There are 12 residues in the CDR3. CDR1 is SQVTM and CDR2 is ANQGSEA in the germline V gene. The CDR3 DNA follows: TGCAGCGTTGAAGTGGGGACAGATAAGCAGTATTTT. Translating it yields CSVEVGTDKQYF.

This CDR3 is CASSFQGFYGYTF. The CDR3 DNA is TGTGCCAGCAGTTTCCAGGGATTCTATGGCTACACCTTC. This chain joins TRBV6-5 and TRBJ1-2; D might be TRBD1 (5 bases). The germline gives CDR1 MNHEY, CDR2 SVGAGI. CDR3 size: 13 residues. V lost 4 bases and J lost 4, with 10 bases in between.

The chain has TRBV18 and TRBJ1-5, with TRBD1 identical over 8 bases. CDR3 length: 17 amino acids. The V and J ends lost 3 bases and 2 bases, in that order; junction bases with no gene match: 9. The germline gives CDR1 KGHSH, CDR2 LQKENI. CDR3: CASSPPWAGGGNQPQHF. The CDR3 DNA is TGTGCCAGCTCACCTCCATGGGCAGGGGGCGGCAATCAGCCCCAGCATTTT.

The rearrangement links TRBV28 to TRBJ2-5; 7 nucleotides align to TRBD2. V was pared by 2 bases and J by 2 bases, with 2 bases of the junction left unmatched. Germline V gene lookup returns CDR1 MDHEN and CDR2 SYDVKM. The CDR3 loop spans 14 amino acids. Written as DNA, the CDR3 is TGTGCCAGCAGTTTAGCGGGACTACAAGAGACCCAGTACTTC. As protein: CASSLAGLQETQYF.

V and J are TRBV6-5 and TRBJ2-5; D perhaps matches TRBD2 (6 bases). Trimming took off 0 bases at V and 7 bases at J, with 15 bases between the two ends. The length of the CDR3 is 15 residues. The V gene's germline CDR1 is MNHEY and CDR2 SVGAGI. CDR3 in amino acids: CASSYSSGEGATQYF. CDR3 nucleotides: TGTGCCAGCAGTTACTCATCGGGGGAAGGGGCGACCCAGTACTTC.

The chain couples TRBV6-5 to TRBJ2-5; TRBD2 agrees at 7 bases. Germline V lookup: CDR1 MNHEY, CDR2 SVGAGI. The CDR3 sequence is 15 residues long. J lost 2 bases, V lost 2 bases, and 5 bases had no gene match. This CDR3 reads CASSYGASGQETQYF. CDR3 nucleotides: TGTGCCAGCAGTTACGGGGCTAGCGGACAAGAGACCCAGTACTTC.

The chain combines TRBV7-3 with TRBJ2-3, with 8 bases lining up with TRBD1. CDR3 size: 15 residues. With V trimmed by 5 bases and J by 4 bases, 8 bases remained unmatched. From germline, CDR1 is SGHTA and CDR2 FQGTGA. The CDR3, as DNA: TGTGCCAGCAGCCTACAGGGGGGAGCGGCAGATACGCAGTATTTT. It is translated as CASSLQGGAADTQYF.

The rearrangement links TRBV9 to TRBJ2-1, with TRBD2 matching over 9 bases. The CDR3 contains 14 residues. J lost 8 bases, V lost 2 bases, and 5 bases had no gene match. Germline V gene lookup returns CDR1 SGDLS and CDR2 YYNGEE. DNA of the CDR3: TGTGCCAGCAGCGTTTCACTAGCGGGTGATGAGCAGTTCTTC. Its translation is CASSVSLAGDEQFF.

This chain connects TRBV7-6 to TRBJ2-7; D is perhaps TRBD1 (6 bases). Germline V gives CDR1 SGHVS, CDR2 FNYEAQ. The CDR3 sequence is 14 residues long. V lost 5 bases and J lost 0, with 11 bases in between. The CDR3 DNA follows: TGTGCCAGCAGCCAGGGGCTTTACTCCTACGAGCAGTACTTC. Protein product: CASSQGLYSYEQYF.

The chain uses TRBV30 and TRBJ1-6, with a tentative D call TRBD1 (6 bases). There are 13 residues in the CDR3. V was shortened by 7 bases and J by 1 base, with 8 bases between the two germline ends. CDR1 is GTSNPN and CDR2 is SVGIG in the germline V gene (reference sequence). CDR3 nucleotides: TGTGCCTCAAGGGGGTCCTATAATTCACCCCTCCACTTT. Translating it yields CASRGSYNSPLHF.

This chain joins TRBV9 and TRBJ2-5, with 7 bases identical to TRBD2. Germline V gene data show CDR1 as SGDLS and CDR2 as YYNGEE. The length of the CDR3 is 14 residues. J lost 1 base, V lost 4 bases, and 4 bases had no gene match. In DNA form, the CDR3 reads TGTGCCAGCAGCCCCGGGACTACCCAAGAGACCCAGTACTTC. Its protein product is CASSPGTTQETQYF.